One TCR beta chain is described in this entry. This sample is part of a study of T cells in Graves' hyperthyroidism and ophthalmopathy. V was shortened by 1 base and J by 9 bases, with 15 bases between the two germline ends. This CDR3 is 14 amino acids long. Germline lookup yields CDR1 DFQATT and CDR2 SNEGSKA (reference sequence). The TCR beta CDR3 regions underwent amplification using RNA transcripts as the source. Initially, a first-round RT-PCR of the TCR CDR3 employed the HTBI primer set. Using its own MiXCR run on the multiplex PCR reads, TCRdb lists one record per CDR3 protein. The table lists around 570,000 distinct CDR3 sequences, less than 20% of them singletons, with 45% to 50% in the top ten.

The chain links TRBV20-1 to TRBJ2-2; the D is unclear. The source is a man between 35 and 55 years old with Graves' ophthalmopathy. Sequencing input: blood. For the CDR3, the DNA is TGCAGTGCTAGAGGCCTGGGCTTGGGCTGGGAGCTGTTTTTT. Residues: CSARGLGLGWELFF.